This TCR beta chain is drawn from a study of blood T cell repertoires in COVID-19. Study-level information: Spain, Italy and the United States supplied samples that represented acute and convalescent COVID-19. T cells, B-cell-depleted T cells, or PBMCs supplied cDNA or gDNA.

Profiling relied on immunoSEQ multiplex PCR, and the TCRdb table lists in-frame clones only, not all of them. Seen here are approximately 200,000 clones, around 88% observed once, and the top ten hold roughly 4%. Participants spanned ages about 18 to 95 years and resided in over 20 US areas. Participants were placed into cohorts based on the clinical history they reported. The CDR3 covers 12 residues. The germline gives CDR1 SEHNR, CDR2 FQNEAQ (reference sequence). Deletions cut 7 bases from V and 4 bases from J, with 7 bases between. This clonotype was sampled from a woman between 25 and 40 years old who had been exposed to COVID-19. The sample consisted of PBMCs or T cells enriched from blood (not recorded which). This chain uses TRBV7-9 with TRBJ2-2; maybe TRBD1 (5 bases). In DNA form, the CDR3 reads TGTGCCAGCAAAGACAGCACCGGGGAGCTGTTTTTT. Protein: CASKDSTGELFF.